The 7 T cell receptor beta chains listed next were all sequenced from one sample in a study of T cell changes during pregnancy in multiple sclerosis. Measured with immunoSEQ multiplex PCR; TCRdb has only the in-frame clones, and not every one. Of tens of thousands of clones listed, approximately 93% are singletons. Sequencing was performed on CD8+ T cells from peripheral blood mononuclear cells, taken in the third trimester of pregnancy. These TCRs come from a female donor with multiple sclerosis, enrolled in a pregnancy study.

J is TRBJ2-3 and V is TRBV7-9, with 8 bases lining up with TRBD2. The CDR3 covers 14 residues. CDR1 SEHNR and CDR2 FQNEAQ come from the germline V gene (reference sequence). V shed 2 bases, J shed 9 bases, and the junction held 7 bases outside the gene matches. The CDR3 coding sequence is TGTGCCAGCAGCTTATCACGGGAGGGCCACACGCAGTATTTT. It is translated as CASSLSREGHTQYF.

This clone was picked up a small number of times. The V gene is TRBV19, the J gene TRBJ1-1, with D hard to call. The V gene's germline CDR1 is LNHDA and CDR2 SQIVND (reference sequence). With 7 bases removed from V and 4 bases from J, the gap between germline ends came to 7 bases. The CDR3 contains 11 residues. The CDR3 loop is CASKSFTEAFF. In nucleotides, the CDR3 is TGTGCCAGTAAGAGCTTCACTGAAGCTTTCTTT.

The J gene is TRBJ2-7, the V gene TRBV6-6; possibly TRBD2 for D (6 bases). Trimming cost V 2 bases and J 2 bases, with 10 bases left between them. Germline values: CDR1 MNHNY, CDR2 SVGAGI (reference sequence). This CDR3 has 14 amino acids. CDR3 region: CASSYGGAPYEQYF. The CDR3 bases are TGTGCCAGCAGTTACGGAGGGGCACCCTACGAGCAGTACTTC.

The chain carries TRBV27 and TRBJ2-3; D gene uncertain. Trimming removed 3 bases from V and 2 bases from J, with 6 bases in between. This CDR3 contains 13 residues. CDR1 MNHEY and CDR2 SMNVEV come from the germline V gene (reference sequence). CDR3 sequence: CASSFGPTDTQYF. The CDR3 region has the DNA TGTGCCAGCAGTTTTGGCCCCACAGATACGCAGTATTTT.

This clone was observed a single time. The rearrangement links TRBV4-1 to TRBJ1-1; 8 bases match TRBD1. This CDR3 spans 13 amino acids. After removal of 4 bases from V and 4 bases from J, the junction contained 2 bases not matched to a gene. CDR1 and CDR2 (germline): MGHRA, YSYEKL. CDR3 sequence reads: CASSPGQGTEAFF. CDR3 coding DNA: TGCGCCAGCAGCCCAGGACAGGGCACTGAAGCTTTCTTT.

The chain uses TRBV7-9 and TRBJ2-1; weak D call: TRBD2 (6 bases). Trimming took 1 base from V and 5 from J, leaving 15 bases between them. This CDR3 contains 16 residues. CDR1 is SEHNR, CDR2 FQNEAQ, per germline (reference sequence). The CDR3, as DNA: TGTGCCAGCAGCTTAGATTCGGGGGAGAGGAACAATGAGCAGTTCTTC. This encodes CASSLDSGERNNEQFF.

This chain links TRBV7-9 with TRBJ2-2; 8 nucleotides match TRBD2. The germline CDR1 and CDR2 sequences are SEHNR and FQNEAQ (reference sequence). V lost 1 base to trimming and J lost 5 bases; unmatched junction nucleotides: 3. The CDR3 is 15 amino acids. The CDR3 reads CASSLVAGGTGELFF. In DNA form, the CDR3 reads TGTGCCAGCAGCTTAGTTGCGGGGGGAACCGGGGAGCTGTTTTTT.